This T cell receptor (beta chain) was sequenced in a study of T cell responses to AZD1222 COVID-19 vaccine. The germline V gene encodes CDR1 MNHEY and CDR2 SVGAGI. V was clipped by 6 bases and J by 7 bases, with 13 bases between them. The CDR3 length is 13 residues. General observations from the study: Baseline testing showed seropositivity in only a handful of AZD1222 recipients.

On this clone: The antigen is not known.

TCRdb's table, derived via immunoSEQ multiplex PCR, lists solely in-frame clones and lacks some. The sample consists of approximately 82,000 clones, more than 90% of them appearing once. This chain connects TRBV6-5 to TRBJ1-5; possibly TRBD1 for D (6 bases). This material consisted of peripheral blood, taken on day 0 of AZD1222 vaccination. The receptor comes from an adult in good health. The CDR3 protein is CASRMTGGQPQHF. The CDR3 DNA reads TGTGCCAGCAGAATGACAGGCGGCCAGCCCCAGCATTTT.